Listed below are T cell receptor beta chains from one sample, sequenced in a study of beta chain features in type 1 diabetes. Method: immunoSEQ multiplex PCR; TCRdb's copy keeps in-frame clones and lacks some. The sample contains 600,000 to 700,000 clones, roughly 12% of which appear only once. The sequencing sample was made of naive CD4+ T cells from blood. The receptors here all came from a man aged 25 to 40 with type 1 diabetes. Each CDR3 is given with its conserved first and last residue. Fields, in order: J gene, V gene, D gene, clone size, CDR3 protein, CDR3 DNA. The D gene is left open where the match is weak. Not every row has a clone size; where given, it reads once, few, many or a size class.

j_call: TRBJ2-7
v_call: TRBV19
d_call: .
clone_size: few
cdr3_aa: CASSLQEFSYEQYF
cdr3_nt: TGTGCCAGTAGTCTTCAGGAATTCTCCTACGAGCAGTACTTC

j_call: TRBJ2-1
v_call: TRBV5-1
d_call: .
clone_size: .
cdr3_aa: CASSLDTRRRGAINNEQFF
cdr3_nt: TGCGCCAGCAGCCTCGATACCCGACGACGGGGGGCCATAAACAATGAGCAGTTCTTC

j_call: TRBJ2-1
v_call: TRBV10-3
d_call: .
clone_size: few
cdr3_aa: CATIFDRNNEQFF
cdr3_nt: TGTGCCACCATATTTGACAGGAACAATGAGCAGTTCTTC

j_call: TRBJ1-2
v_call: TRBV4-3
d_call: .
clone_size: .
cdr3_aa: CASSQVRGGGPYGYTF
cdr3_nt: TGCGCCAGCAGCCAAGTAAGGGGCGGCGGACCCTATGGCTACACCTTC

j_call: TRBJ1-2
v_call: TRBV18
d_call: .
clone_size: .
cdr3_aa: CASSPGTGNYGYTF
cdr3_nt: TGTGCCAGCTCACCTGGGACGGGCAACTATGGCTACACCTTC

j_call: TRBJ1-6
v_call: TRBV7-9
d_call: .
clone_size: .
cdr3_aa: CASSLADRIPPLHF
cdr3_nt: TGTGCCAGCAGCTTAGCAGACCGTATTCCACCCCTCCACTTT

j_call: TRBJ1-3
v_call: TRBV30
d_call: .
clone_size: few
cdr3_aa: CAWSVQTGNTIYF
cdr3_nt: TGTGCCTGGAGTGTACAGACCGGAAACACCATATATTTT

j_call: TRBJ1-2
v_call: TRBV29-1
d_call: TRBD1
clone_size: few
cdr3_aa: CSVGTRQGAFLVGYTF
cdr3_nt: TGCAGCGTTGGGACCAGACAGGGGGCTTTCCTCGTTGGCTACACCTTC

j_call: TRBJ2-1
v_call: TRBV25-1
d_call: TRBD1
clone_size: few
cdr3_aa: CASSDLGTGANNEQFF
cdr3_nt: TGTGCCAGCAGTGACCTCGGTACAGGGGCGAACAATGAGCAGTTCTTC

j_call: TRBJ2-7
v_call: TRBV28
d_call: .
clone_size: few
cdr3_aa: CASSLAYEQYF
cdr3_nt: TGTGCCAGCAGTCTAGCCTACGAGCAGTACTTC

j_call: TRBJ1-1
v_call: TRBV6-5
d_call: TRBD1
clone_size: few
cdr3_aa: CASRTGSKDTEAFF
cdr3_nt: TGTGCCAGCCGGACAGGGTCAAAGGACACTGAAGCTTTCTTT